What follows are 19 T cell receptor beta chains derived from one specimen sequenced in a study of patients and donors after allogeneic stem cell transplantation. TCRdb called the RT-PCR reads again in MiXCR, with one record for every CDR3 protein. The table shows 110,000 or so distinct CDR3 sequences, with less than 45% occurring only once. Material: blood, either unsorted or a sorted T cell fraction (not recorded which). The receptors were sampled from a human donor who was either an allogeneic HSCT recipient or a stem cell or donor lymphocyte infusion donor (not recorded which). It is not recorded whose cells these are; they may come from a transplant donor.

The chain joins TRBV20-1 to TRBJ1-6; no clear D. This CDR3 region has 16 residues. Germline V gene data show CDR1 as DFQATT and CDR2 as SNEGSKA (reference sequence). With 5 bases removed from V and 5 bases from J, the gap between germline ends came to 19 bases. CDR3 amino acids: CSAGWTDRSNNSPLHF. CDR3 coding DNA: TGCAGTGCTGGATGGACGGACCGATCCAATAATTCACCCCTCCACTTT.

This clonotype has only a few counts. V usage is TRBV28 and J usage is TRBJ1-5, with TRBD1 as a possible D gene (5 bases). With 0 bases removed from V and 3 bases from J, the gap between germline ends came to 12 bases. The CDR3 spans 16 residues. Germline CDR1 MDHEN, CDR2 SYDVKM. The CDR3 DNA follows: TGTGCCAGCAGTTTATGGGGCAGGGTAGACAATCAGCCCCAGCATTTT. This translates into CASSLWGRVDNQPQHF.

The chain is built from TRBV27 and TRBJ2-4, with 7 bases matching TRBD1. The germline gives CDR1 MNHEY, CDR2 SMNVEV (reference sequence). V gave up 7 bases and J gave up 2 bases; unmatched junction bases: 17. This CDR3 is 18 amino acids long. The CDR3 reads CASTQRGQSVATKNIQYF. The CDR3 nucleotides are TGTGCCAGCACCCAAAGGGGACAGTCGGTGGCAACCAAAAACATTCAGTACTTC.

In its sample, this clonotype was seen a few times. The CDR3 reads CASRPGQGYYEQYF. DNA of the CDR3: TGTGCCAGCAGACCTGGACAGGGTTACTACGAGCAGTACTTC. V and J are TRBV12-3 or TRBV12-4 and TRBJ2-7, with TRBD1 matching over 8 bases. The CDR3 runs 14 residues. Trimming removed 6 bases from V and 3 bases from J; junction bases left unmatched: 7.

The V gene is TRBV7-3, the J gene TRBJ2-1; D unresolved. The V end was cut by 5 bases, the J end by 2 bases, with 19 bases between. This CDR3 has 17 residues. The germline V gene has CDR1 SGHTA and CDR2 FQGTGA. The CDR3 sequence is CASSPRVLPGPYNEQFF. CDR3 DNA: TGTGCCAGCAGCCCCCGGGTCCTTCCTGGGCCCTACAATGAGCAGTTCTTC. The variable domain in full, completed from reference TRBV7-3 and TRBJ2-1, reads GAGVSQTPSNKVTEKGKYVELRCDPISGHTALYWYRQSLGQGPEFLIYFQGTGAADDSGLPNDRFFAVRPEGSVSTLKIQRTERGDSAVYLCASSPRVLPGPYNEQFFGPGTRLTVL.

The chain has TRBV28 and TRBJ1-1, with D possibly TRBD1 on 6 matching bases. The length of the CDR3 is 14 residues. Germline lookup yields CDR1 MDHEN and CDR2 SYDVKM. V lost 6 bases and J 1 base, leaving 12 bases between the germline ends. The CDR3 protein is CASRRQETNTEAFF. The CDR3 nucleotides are TGTGCCAGCAGACGACAGGAGACGAACACTGAAGCTTTCTTT.

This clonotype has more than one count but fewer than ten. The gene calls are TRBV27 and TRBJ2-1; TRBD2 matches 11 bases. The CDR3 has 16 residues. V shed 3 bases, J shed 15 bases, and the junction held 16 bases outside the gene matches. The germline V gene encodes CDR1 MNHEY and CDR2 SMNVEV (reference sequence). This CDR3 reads CASSFRLAGGTEGRFF. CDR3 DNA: TGTGCCAGCAGTTTCCGCCTAGCGGGAGGTACGGAAGGGCGGTTCTTC.

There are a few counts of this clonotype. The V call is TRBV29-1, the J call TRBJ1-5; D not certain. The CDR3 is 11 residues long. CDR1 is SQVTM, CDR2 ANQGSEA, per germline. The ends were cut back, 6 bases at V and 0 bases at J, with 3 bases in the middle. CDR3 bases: TGCAGCGTAGGTAGCAATCAGCCCCAGCATTTT. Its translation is CSVGSNQPQHF.

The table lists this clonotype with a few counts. The CDR3 nucleotides read TGTGCCAGCAGCTTATCGGGGGGGCTCAACACTGAAGCTTTCTTT. This sequence encodes CASSLSGGLNTEAFF. The rearrangement uses TRBV7-9 and TRBJ1-1, with D maybe TRBD1 (6 bases). Trimming cost V 2 bases and J 2 bases, with 12 bases left between them. Germline lookup yields CDR1 SEHNR and CDR2 FQNEAQ (reference sequence). The CDR3 loop spans 15 amino acids.

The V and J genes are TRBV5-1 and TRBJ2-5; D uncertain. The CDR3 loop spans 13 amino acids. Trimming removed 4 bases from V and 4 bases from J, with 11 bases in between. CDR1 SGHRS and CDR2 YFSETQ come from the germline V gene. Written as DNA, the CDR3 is TGCGCCAGCAGCGGTGTTCCTACAGAGACCCAGTACTTC. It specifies CASSGVPTETQYF.

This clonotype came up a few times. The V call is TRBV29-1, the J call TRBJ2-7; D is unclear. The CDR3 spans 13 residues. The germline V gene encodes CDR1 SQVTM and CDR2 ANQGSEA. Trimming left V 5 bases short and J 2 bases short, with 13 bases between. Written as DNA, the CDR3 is TGCAGCGTTAAAAGGACGGAAACCTACGAGCAGTACTTC. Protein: CSVKRTETYEQYF.

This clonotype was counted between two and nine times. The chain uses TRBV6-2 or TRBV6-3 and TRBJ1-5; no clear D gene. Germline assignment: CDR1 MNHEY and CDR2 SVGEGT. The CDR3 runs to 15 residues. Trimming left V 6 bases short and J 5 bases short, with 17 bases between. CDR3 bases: TGTGCCAGCAGACGCGCGCCACAGAGGGATCAGCCCCAGCATTTT. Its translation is CASRRAPQRDQPQHF.

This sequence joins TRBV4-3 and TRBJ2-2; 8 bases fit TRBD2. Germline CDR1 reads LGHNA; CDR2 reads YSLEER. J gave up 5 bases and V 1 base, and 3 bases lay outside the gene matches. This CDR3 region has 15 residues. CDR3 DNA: TGCGCCAGCAGCCAAGGAGTAGCGGGAACCGGGGAGCTGTTTTTT. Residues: CASSQGVAGTGELFF.

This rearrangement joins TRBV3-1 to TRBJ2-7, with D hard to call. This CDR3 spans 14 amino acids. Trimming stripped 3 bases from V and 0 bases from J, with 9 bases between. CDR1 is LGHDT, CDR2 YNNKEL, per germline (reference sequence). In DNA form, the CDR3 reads TGTGCCAGCAGCCAGGTGCGGAACTCCTACGAGCAGTACTTC. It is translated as CASSQVRNSYEQYF.

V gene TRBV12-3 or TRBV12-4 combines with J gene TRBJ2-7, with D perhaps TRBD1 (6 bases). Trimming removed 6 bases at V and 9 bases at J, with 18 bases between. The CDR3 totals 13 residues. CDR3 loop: CASSTGQIYRQYF. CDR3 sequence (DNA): TGTGCCAGCAGCACGGGACAAATCTACCGGCAGTACTTC.

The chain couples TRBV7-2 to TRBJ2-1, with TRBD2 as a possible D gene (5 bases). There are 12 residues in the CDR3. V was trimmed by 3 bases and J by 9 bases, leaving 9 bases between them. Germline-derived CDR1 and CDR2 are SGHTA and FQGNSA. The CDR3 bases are TGTGCCAGCAGCTTTTACCGGGGTGAGCAGTTCTTC. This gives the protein CASSFYRGEQFF.

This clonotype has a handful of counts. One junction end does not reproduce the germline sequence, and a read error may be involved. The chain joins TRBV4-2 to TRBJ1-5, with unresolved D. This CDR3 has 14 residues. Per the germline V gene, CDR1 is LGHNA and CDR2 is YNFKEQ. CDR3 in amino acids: CASSKDISNQPQHF. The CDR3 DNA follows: TGTGCCAGCAGCAAAGACATTAGCAATCAGCCCCAGCATTTT.

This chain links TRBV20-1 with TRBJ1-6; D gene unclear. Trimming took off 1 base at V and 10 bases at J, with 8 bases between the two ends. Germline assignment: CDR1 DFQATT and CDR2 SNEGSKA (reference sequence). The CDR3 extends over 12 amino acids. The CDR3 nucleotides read TGCAGTGCTAGAGGCCCAGGATCACCCCTCCACTTT. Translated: CSARGPGSPLHF.

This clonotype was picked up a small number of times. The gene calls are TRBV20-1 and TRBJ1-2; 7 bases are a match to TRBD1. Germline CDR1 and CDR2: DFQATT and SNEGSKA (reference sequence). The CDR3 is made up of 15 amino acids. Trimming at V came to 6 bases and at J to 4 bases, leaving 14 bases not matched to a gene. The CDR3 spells CSAPRTRGQVYGYTF. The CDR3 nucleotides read TGCAGTGCCCCAAGGACCCGCGGACAGGTCTATGGCTACACCTTC.